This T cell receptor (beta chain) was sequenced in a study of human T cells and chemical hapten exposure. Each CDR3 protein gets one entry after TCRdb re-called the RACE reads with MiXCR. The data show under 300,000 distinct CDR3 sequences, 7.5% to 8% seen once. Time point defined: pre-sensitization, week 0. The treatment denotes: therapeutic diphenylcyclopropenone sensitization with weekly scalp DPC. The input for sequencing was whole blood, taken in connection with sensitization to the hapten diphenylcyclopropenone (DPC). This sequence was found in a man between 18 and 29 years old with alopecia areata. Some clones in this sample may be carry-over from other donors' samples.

The CDR3 here is CASSPQGARDTQYF. The DNA of the CDR3 is TGTGCCAGCAGTCCACAGGGGGCTAGAGATACGCAGTATTTT. The chain has TRBV7-3 and TRBJ2-3; the match to TRBD1 covers 9 bases. J was trimmed by 5 bases and V by 6 bases; bases with no gene match: 6. CDR1 is SGHTA, CDR2 FQGTGA, per germline. The CDR3 extends over 14 amino acids.